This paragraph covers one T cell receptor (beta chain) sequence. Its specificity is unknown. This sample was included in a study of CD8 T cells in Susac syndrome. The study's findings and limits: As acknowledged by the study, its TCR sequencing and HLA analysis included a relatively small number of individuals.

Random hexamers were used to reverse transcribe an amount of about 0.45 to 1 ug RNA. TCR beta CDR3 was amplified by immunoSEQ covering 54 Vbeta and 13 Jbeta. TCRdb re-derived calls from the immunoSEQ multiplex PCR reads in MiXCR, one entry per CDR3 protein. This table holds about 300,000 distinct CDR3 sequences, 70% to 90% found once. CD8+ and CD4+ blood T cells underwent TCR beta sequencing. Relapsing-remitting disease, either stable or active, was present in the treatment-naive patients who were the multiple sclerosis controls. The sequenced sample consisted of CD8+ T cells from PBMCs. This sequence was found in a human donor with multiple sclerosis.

The CDR3 DNA sequence: TGTGCCAGCAGCGTAGACGGGATTCGCTACAATGAGCAGTTCTTC. It translates to CASSVDGIRYNEQFF. The chain uses TRBV9 and TRBJ2-1, with D maybe TRBD2 (5 bases). V was trimmed by 0 bases and J by 3 bases, leaving 10 bases between them. The CDR3 is 15 residues long. Germline V gene sequence: CDR1 SGDLS, CDR2 YYNGEE. The full variable domain, with the rest looked up from reference TRBV9 and TRBJ2-1, is DSGVTQTPKHLITATGQRVTLRCSPRSGDLSVYWYQQSLDQGLQFLIQYYNGEERAKGNILERFSAQQFPDLHSELNLSSLELGDSALYFCASSVDGIRYNEQFFGPGTRLTVL.